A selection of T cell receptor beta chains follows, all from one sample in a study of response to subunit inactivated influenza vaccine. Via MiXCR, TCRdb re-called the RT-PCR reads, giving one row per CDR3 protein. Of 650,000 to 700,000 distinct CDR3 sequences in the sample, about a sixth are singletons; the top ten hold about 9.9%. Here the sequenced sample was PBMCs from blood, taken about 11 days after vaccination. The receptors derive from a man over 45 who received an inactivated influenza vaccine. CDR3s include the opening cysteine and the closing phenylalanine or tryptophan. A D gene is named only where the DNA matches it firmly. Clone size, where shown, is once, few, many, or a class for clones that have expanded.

TGCGCCAGCAGCTTACAGGGTGATGAGCAGTTCTTC	CASSLQGDEQFF	TRBJ2-1	TRBV5-1	NA	NA
TGTGCCAGCAGTCCGTGGGACAGGGTTTCAGATACGCAGTATTTT	CASSPWDRVSDTQYF	TRBJ2-3	TRBV6-1	few	TRBD1
TGCGCCAGCAGCCCGCAATCCCTCCAAGACAGAGGACTTGAAGCTTTCTTT	CASSPQSLQDRGLEAFF	TRBJ1-1	TRBV5-1	NA	NA
TGTGCCAGCAGCTCGAACAGGGTCGGGACCGGGGAGCTGTTTTTT	CASSSNRVGTGELFF	TRBJ2-2	TRBV7-9	NA	NA
TGTGCCAGCAGCCCTAAGCTATTATCCTACGAGCAGTACTTC	CASSPKLLSYEQYF	TRBJ2-7	TRBV7-9	NA	NA
TGCGCCAGCAGCCAAGATCGCGGAGGGACAACAACCGGGGAGCTGTTTTTT	CASSQDRGGTTTGELFF	TRBJ2-2	TRBV4-3	NA	NA
TGTGCCAGCAGCTTTGGGGGACGAGGGGAGCTGTTTTTT	CASSFGGRGELFF	TRBJ2-2	TRBV5-6	few	NA
TGTGCCAGCAGAAAAAGGGACACTTATAATTCACCCCTCCACTTT	CASRKRDTYNSPLHF	TRBJ1-6	TRBV12-3/TRBV12-4	NA	NA
TGTGCCAGCAGAGTTGGGGGGATGAGGGATGAGCAGTTCTTC	CASRVGGMRDEQFF	TRBJ2-1	TRBV5-4	many	NA
TGTGCCAGCAGACCGGACAGGTGGAACACCGGGGAGCTGTTTTTT	CASRPDRWNTGELFF	TRBJ2-2	TRBV5-6	NA	TRBD1
TGTGCCAGCAGTTTCGGGACAGCCTACGAGCAGTACTTC	CASSFGTAYEQYF	TRBJ2-7	TRBV12-3/TRBV12-4	many	TRBD1
TGCGCCAGCAGCGCTTCGGGACAGAGCTACGAGCAGTACTTC	CASSASGQSYEQYF	TRBJ2-7	TRBV5-1	NA	TRBD1
TGCAGCGTTGTGGATAGCAATCAGCCCCAGCATTTT	CSVVDSNQPQHF	TRBJ1-5	TRBV29-1	many	NA
TGTGCCAGCGGACAGGGGGCTTGGGGGAACACTGAAGCTTTCTTT	CASGQGAWGNTEAFF	TRBJ1-1	TRBV3-1	few	TRBD1
TGCGCCAGCAGCCGAGAGGGACAGGGGAACCACGAGCAGTACTTC	CASSREGQGNHEQYF	TRBJ2-7	TRBV4-3	once	TRBD1
TGTGCCAGCAGCCAGGGACAGGGGGCGCGCTACGAGCAGTACTTC	CASSQGQGARYEQYF	TRBJ2-7	TRBV28	NA	TRBD1
TGTGCCAGCAGCGCAACGGGGGGAGTTTCCTACGAGCAGTACTTC	CASSATGGVSYEQYF	TRBJ2-7	TRBV7-2	NA	TRBD2
TGTGCCATCGGGCACCCCCGGCAGCCCCAGCATTTT	CAIGHPRQPQHF	TRBJ1-5	TRBV10-3	few	NA
TGTGCCAGCAGCTCAAAGGGGACAGGGGGTTCGGAGACCCAGTACTTC	CASSSKGTGGSETQYF	TRBJ2-5	TRBV7-3	many	TRBD1
TGTGCCAGCAGCGCCAGGGGAATCGGGGAGCTGTTTTTT	CASSARGIGELFF	TRBJ2-2	TRBV27	few	NA
TGCAGTGCCTCAGGGGGCCCAGAGACCCAGTACTTC	CSASGGPETQYF	TRBJ2-5	TRBV20-1	few	TRBD1
TGTGCCACCAGCGGCGGGGGTTCCTCCTTTGGGGAGCAGTACTTC	CATSGGGSSFGEQYF	TRBJ2-7	TRBV15	NA	TRBD2